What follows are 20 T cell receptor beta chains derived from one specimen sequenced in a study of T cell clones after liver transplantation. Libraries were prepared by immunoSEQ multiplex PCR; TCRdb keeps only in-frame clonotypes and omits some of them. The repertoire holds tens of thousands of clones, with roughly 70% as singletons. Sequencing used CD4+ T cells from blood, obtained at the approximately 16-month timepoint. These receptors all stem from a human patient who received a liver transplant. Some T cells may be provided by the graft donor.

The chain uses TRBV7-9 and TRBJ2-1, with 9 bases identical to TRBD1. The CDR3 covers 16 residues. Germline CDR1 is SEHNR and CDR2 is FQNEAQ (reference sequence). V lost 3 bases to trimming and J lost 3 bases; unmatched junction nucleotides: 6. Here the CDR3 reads CASSFAGQGVYNEQFF. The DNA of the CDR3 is TGTGCCAGCAGCTTTGCGGGACAGGGCGTCTACAATGAGCAGTTCTTC.

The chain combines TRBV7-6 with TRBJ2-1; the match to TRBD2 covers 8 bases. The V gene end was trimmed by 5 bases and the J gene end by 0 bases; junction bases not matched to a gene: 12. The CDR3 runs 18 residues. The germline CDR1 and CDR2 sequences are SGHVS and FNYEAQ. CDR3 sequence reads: CASSVGPGGASSYNEQFF. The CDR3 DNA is TGTGCCAGCAGCGTGGGGCCCGGGGGGGCAAGCTCCTACAATGAGCAGTTCTTC. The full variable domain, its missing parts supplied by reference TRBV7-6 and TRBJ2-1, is GAGVSQSPRYKVTKRGQDVALRCDPISGHVSLYWYRQALGQGPEFLTYFNYEAQQDKSGLPNDRFSAERPEGSISTLTIQRTEQRDSAMYRCASSVGPGGASSYNEQFFGPGTRLTVL.

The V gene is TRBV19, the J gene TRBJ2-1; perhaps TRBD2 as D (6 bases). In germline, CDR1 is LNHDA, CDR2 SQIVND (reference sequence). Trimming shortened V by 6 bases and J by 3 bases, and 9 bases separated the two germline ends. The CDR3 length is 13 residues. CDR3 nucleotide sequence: TGTGCCAGTAGACGACTAGGCTACAATGAGCAGTTCTTC. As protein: CASRRLGYNEQFF.

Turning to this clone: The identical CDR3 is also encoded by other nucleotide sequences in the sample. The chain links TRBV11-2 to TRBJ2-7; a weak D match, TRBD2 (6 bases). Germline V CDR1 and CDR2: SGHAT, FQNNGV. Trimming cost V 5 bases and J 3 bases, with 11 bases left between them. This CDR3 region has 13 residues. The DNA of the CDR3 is TGTGCCAGCAGCCTGGGACTTGACTACGAGCAGTACTTC. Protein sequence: CASSLGLDYEQYF. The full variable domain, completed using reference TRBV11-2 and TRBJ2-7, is EAGVAQSPRYKIIEKRQSVAFWCNPISGHATLYWYQQILGQGPKLLIQFQNNGVVDDSQLPKDRFSAERLKGVDSTLKIQPAKLEDSAVYLCASSLGLDYEQYFGPGTRLTVT.

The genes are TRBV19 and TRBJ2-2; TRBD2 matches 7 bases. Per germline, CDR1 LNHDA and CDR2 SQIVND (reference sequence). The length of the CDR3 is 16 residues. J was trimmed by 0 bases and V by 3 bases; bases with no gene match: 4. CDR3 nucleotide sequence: TGTGCCAGTAGTATGCTCGGGGGGACGAACACCGGGGAGCTGTTTTTT. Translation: CASSMLGGTNTGELFF. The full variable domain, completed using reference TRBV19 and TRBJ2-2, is DGGITQSPKYLFRKEGQNVTLSCEQNLNHDAMYWYRQDPGQGLRLIYYSQIVNDFQKGDIAEGYSVSREKKESFPLTVTSAQKNPTAFYLCASSMLGGTNTGELFFGEGSRLTVL.

The CDR3 DNA is TGTGCCAGCAGTGAAGCCGCACAGCAGAACTATGGCTACACCTTC. As protein: CASSEAAQQNYGYTF. The chain couples TRBV6-1 to TRBJ1-2, with D hard to call. The germline V gene encodes CDR1 MNHNS and CDR2 SASEGT. V was cut by 0 bases and J by 2 bases, with 10 bases left in between. CDR3 length equals 15 residues.

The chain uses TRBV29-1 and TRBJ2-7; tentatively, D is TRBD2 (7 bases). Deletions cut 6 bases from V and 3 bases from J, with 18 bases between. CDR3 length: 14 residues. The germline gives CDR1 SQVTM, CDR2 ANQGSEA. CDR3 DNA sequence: TGCAGCGTGAGGGGGGGGACCCCCAACTACGAGCAGTACTTC. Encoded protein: CSVRGGTPNYEQYF.

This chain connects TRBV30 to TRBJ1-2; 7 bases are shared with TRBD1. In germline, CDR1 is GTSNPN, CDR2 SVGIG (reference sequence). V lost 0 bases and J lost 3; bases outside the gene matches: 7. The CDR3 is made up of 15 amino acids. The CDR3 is CAWSVPGRGDYGYTF. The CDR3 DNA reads TGTGCCTGGAGTGTACCGGGCAGGGGGGACTATGGCTACACCTTC. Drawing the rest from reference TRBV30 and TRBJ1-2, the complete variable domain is SQTIHQWPATLVQPVGSPLSLECTVEGTSNPNLYWYRQAAGRGLQLLFYSVGIGQISSEVPQNLSASRPQDRQFILSSKKLLLSDSGFYLCAWSVPGRGDYGYTFGSGTRLTVV.

Written as DNA, the CDR3 is TGTGCCATCAGTGAGTCGGCAGACTATCAGCCCCAGCATTTT. This encodes CAISESADYQPQHF. The chain employs TRBV10-3 and TRBJ1-5; D uncertain. With 0 bases removed from V and 5 bases from J, the gap between germline ends came to 8 bases. CDR3 size: 14 residues. Germline V CDR1 and CDR2: ENHRY, SYGVKD.

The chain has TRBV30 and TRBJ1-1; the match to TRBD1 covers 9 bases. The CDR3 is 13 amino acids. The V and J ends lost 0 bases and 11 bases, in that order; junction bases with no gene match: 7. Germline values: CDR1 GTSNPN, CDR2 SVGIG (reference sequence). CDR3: CAWSVQGAGVAFF. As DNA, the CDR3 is TGTGCCTGGAGTGTACAGGGGGCTGGAGTGGCTTTCTTT.

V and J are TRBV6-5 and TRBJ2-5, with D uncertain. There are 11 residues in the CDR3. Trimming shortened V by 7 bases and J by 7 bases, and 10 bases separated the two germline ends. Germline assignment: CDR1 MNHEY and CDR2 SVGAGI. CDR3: CASISLGTQYF. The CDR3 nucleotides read TGTGCCAGCATCTCCCTGGGGACCCAGTACTTC.

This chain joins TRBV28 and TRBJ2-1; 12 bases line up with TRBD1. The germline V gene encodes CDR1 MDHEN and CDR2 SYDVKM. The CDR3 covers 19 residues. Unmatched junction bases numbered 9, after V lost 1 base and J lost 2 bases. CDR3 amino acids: CASSLLGQGAGGPYNEQFF. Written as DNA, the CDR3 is TGTGCCAGCAGTTTATTGGGACAGGGGGCTGGGGGGCCCTACAATGAGCAGTTCTTC. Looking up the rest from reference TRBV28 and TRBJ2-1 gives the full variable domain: DVKVTQSSRYLVKRTGEKVFLECVQDMDHENMFWYRQDPGLGLRLIYFSYDVKMKEKGDIPEGYSVSREKKERFSLILESASTNQTSMYLCASSLLGQGAGGPYNEQFFGPGTRLTVL.

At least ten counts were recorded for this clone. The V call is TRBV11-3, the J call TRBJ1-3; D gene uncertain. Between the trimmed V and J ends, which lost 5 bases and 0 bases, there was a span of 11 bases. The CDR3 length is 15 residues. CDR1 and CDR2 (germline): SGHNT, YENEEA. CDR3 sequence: CASSIQEFSGNTIYF. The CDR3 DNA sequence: TGTGCCAGCAGCATACAAGAGTTCTCTGGAAACACCATATATTTT.

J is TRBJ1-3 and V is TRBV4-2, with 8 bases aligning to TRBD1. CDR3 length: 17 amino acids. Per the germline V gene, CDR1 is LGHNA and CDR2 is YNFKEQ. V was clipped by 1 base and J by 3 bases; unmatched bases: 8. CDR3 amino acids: CASSQAPRTGIGNTIYF. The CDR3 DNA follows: TGTGCCAGCAGCCAAGCCCCACGGACAGGGATTGGAAACACCATATATTTT.

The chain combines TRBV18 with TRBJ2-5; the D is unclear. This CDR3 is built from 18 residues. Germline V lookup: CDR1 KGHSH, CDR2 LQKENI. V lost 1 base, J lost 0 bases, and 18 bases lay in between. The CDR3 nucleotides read TGTGCCAGCTCACCACGTCTCACGGAAAATCAGTACCAAGAGACCCAGTACTTC. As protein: CASSPRLTENQYQETQYF.

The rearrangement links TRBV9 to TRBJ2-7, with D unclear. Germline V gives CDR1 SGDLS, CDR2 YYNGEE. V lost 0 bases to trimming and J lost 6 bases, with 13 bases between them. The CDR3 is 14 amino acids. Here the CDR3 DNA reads TGTGCCAGCAGCGTAGCTGTGACTTCTGGCGAGCAGTACTTC. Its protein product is CASSVAVTSGEQYF.

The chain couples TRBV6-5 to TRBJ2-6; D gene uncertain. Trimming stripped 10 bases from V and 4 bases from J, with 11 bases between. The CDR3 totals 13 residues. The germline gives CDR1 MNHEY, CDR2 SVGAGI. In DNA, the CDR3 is TGTGCCACCCGGGCGACAGGGGCCAACGTCCTGACTTTC. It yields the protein CATRATGANVLTF.

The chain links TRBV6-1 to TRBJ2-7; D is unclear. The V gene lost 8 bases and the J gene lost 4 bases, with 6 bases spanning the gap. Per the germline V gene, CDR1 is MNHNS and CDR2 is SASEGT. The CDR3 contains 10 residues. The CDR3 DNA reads TGTGCCAGCGGCATATACGAGCAGTACTTC. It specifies CASGIYEQYF.

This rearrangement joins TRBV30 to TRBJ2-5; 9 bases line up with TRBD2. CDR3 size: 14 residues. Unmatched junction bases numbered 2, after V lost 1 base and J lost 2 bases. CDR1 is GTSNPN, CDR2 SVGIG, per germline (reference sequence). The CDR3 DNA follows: TGTGCCTGGAGTGGACTAGCGGCACAAGAGACCCAGTACTTC. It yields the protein CAWSGLAAQETQYF.

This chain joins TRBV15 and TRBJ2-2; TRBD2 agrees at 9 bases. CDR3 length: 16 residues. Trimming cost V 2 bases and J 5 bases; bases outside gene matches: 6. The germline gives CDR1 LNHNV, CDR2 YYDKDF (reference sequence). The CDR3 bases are TGTGCCACCAGCAGAAACCTAGCGGGAACGACCGGGGAGCTGTTTTTT. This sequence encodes CATSRNLAGTTGELFF.